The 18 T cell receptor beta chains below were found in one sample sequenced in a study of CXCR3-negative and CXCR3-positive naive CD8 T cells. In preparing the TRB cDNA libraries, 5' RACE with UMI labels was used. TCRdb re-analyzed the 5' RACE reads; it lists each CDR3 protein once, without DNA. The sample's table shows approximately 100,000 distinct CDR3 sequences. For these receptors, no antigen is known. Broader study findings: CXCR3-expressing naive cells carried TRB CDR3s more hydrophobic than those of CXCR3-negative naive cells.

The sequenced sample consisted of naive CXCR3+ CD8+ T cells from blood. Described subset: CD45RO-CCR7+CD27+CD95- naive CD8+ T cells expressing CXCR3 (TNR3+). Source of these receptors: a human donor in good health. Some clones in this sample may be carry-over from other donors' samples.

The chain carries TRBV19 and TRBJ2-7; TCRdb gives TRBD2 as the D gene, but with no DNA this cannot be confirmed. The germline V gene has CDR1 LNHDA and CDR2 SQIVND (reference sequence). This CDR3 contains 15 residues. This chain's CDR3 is CASSMSAGGLYEQYF.

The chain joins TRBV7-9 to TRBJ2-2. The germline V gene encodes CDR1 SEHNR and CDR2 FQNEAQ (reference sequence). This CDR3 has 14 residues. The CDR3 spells CASSAVHGPGELFF. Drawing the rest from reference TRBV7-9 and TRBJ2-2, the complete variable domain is DTGVSQNPRHKITKRGQNVTFRCDPISEHNRLYWYRQTLGQGPEFLTYFQNEAQLEKSRLLSDRFSAERPKGSFSTLEIQRTEQGDSAMYLCASSAVHGPGELFFGEGSRLTVL.

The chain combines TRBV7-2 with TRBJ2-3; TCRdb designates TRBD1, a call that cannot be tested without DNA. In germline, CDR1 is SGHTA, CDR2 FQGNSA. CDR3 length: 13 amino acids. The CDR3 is CASSAPMRDTQYF.

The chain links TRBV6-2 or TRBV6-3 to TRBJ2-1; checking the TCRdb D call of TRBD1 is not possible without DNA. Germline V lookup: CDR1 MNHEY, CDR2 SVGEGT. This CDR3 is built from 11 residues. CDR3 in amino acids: CASLEGGEQFF.

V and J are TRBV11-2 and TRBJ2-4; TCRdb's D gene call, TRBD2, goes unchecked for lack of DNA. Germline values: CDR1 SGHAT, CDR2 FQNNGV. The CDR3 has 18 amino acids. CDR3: CASSLEGRLAGHKNIQYF.

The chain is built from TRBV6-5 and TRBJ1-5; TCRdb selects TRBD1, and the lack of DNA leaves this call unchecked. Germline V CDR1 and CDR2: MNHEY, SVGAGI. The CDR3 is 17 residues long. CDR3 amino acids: CASSSPSPRQGSQPQHF.

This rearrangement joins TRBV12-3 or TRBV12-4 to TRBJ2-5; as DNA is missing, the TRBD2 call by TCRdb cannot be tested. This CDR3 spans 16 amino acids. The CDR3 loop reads CASSDLAASRTQTQYF.

CDR3: CASSFPRRGYNEQFF. The genes are TRBV28 and TRBJ2-1; TCRdb reports TRBD2, a call that lacks DNA to check it against. Germline-derived CDR1 and CDR2 are MDHEN and SYDVKM. The CDR3 consists of 15 residues.

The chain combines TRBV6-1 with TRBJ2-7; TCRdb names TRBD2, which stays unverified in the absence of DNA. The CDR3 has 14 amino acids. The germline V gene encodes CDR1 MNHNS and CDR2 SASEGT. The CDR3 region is CASSEPALSYEQYF.

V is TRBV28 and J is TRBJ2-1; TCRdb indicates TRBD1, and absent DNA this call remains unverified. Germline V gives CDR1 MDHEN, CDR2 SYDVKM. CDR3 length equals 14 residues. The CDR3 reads CASNQRDRGFEQFF.

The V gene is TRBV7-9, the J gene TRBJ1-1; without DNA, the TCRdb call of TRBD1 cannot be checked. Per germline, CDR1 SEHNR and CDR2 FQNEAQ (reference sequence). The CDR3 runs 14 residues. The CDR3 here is CASSSWDSNTEAFF.

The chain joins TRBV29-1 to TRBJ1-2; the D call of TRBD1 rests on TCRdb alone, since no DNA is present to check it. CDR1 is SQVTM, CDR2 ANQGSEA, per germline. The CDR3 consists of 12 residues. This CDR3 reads CSGDTGDGGYTF.

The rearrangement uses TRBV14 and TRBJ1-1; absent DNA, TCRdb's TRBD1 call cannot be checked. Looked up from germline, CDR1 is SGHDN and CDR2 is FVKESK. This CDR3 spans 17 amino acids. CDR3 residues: CASSQRGVDGMNTEAFF.

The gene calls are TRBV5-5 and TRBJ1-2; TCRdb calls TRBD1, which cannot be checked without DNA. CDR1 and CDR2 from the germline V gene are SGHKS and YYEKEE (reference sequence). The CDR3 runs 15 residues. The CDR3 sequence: CASSLEGVAADGYTF. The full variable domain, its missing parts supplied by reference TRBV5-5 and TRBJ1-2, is DAGVTQSPTHLIKTRGQQVTLRCSPISGHKSVSWYQQVLGQGPQFIFQYYEKEERGRGNFPDRFSARQFPNYSSELNVNALLLGDSALYLCASSLEGVAADGYTFGSGTRLTVV.

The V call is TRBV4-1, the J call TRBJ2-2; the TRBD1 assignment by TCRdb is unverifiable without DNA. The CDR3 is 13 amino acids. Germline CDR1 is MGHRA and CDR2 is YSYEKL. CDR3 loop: CASSLDRAGELFF.

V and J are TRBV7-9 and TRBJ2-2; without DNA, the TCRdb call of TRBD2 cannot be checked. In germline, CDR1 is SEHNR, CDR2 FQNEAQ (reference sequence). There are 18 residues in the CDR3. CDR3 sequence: CASSSTITQSALTGELFF.

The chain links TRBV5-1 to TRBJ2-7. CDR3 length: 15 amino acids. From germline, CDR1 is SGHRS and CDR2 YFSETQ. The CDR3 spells CASSLESTWGYEQYF.

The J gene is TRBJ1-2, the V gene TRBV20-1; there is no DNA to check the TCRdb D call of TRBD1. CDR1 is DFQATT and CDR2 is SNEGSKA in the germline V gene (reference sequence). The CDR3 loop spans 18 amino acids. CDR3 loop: CSARDPVWDRGKRGGYTF.